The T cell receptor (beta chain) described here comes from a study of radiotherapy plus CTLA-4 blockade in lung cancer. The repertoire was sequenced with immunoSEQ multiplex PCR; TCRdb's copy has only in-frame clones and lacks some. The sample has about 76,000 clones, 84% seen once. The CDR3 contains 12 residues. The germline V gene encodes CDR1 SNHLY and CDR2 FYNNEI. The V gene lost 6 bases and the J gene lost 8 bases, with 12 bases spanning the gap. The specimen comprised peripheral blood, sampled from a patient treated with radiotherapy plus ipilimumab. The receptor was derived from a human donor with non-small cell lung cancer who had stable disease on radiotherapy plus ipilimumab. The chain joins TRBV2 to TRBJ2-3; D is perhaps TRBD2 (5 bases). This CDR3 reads CASRLGGGTQYF. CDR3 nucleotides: TGTGCCAGCAGGCTCGGAGGTGGTACGCAGTATTTT.